The subject of this entry is one TCR beta chain. Per the germline V gene, CDR1 is SQVTM and CDR2 is ANQGSEA. The CDR3 contains 12 residues. Trimming removed 6 bases from V and 3 bases from J; junction bases left unmatched: 3. Study processing details: Quantification of nucleated cells was approximated via reference gene primer amplification. Sequencing used immunoSEQ multiplex PCR; TCRdb keeps in-frame clones, though not all of them. The D gene and trimming were derived from the DNA, and the V and J assignments and clone size from that table. There are approximately 200,000 clones in the sample; around nine tenths occur only once, and approximately 6.2% lies in the top ten. The data belong to a study of blood T cell repertoires in COVID-19. Study as a whole: Sites in the United States, Italy and Spain provided acute and convalescent COVID-19 samples. Sample material is recorded as cDNA or gDNA derived from T cells, B-cell-depleted T cells, or PBMCs.

Specimen: peripheral blood. The chain joins TRBV29-1 to TRBJ2-7; the match to TRBD2 covers 9 bases. The clonotype comes from a man in his sixties who had recovered from COVID-19. CDR3 DNA: TGCAGCGTGCTAGCGGGGCGCTACGAGCAGTACTTC. As protein: CSVLAGRYEQYF.